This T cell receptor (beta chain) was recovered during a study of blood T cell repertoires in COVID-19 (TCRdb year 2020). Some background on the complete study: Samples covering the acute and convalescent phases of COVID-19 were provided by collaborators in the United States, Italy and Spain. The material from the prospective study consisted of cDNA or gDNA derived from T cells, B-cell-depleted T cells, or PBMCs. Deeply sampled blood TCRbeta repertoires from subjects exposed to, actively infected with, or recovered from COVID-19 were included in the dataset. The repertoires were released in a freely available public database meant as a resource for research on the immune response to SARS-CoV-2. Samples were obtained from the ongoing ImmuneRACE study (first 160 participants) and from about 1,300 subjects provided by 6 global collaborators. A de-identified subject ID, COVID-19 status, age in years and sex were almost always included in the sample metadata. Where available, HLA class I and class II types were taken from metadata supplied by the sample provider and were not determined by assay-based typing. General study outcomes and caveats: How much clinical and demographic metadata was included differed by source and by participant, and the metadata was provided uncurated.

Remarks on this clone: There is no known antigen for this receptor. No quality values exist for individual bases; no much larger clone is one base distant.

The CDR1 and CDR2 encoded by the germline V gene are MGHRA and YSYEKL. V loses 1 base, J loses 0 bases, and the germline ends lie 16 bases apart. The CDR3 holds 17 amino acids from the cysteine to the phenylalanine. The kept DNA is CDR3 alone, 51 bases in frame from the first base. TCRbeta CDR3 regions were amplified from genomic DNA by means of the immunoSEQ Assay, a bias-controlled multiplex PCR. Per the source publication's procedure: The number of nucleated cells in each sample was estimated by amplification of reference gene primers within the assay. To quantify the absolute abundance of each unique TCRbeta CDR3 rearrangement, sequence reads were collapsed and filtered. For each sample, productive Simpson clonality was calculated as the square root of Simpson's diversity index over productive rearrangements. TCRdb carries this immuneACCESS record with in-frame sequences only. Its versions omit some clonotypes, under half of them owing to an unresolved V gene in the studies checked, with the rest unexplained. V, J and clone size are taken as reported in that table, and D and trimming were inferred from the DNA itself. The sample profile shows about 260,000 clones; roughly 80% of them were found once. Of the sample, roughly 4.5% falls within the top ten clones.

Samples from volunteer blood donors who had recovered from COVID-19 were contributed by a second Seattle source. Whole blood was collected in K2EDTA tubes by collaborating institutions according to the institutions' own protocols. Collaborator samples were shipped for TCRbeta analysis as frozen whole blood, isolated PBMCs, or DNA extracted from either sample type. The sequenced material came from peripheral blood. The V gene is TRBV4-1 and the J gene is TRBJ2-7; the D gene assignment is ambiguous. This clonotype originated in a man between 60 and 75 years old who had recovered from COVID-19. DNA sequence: TGCGCCAGCAGCCAAGGTCGCGGTCAGTCGAGCTCCTACGAGCAGTACTTC. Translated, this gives CASSQGRGQSSSYEQYF.